This TCR beta chain emerged from a study of blood T cell repertoires in COVID-19. TCRdb's copy holds only in-frame clones and misses some; the assay was immunoSEQ multiplex PCR. The sample contains tens of thousands of clones, 89% of which appear only once. V was trimmed by 0 bases and J by 5 bases, leaving 19 bases between them. The germline gives CDR1 GTSNPN, CDR2 SVGIG (reference sequence). The CDR3 covers 16 residues. This sequence originates from a man aged 60 to 75 with COVID-19, enrolled during active disease. Sequenced material: peripheral blood. The gene calls are TRBV30 and TRBJ1-1; D is undetermined. CDR3 bases: TGTGCCTGGAGTGTATCAATAGAATGGGGAGCGACTGAAGCTTTCTTT. It specifies CAWSVSIEWGATEAFF.